A selection of T cell receptor beta chains follows, all from one sample in a study of T cell responses to AZD1222 COVID-19 vaccine. Here immunoSEQ multiplex PCR was the method, and the copy in TCRdb shows in-frame clones only, minus some. The table lists approximately 120,000 clones, 91% of them singletons. Sequenced material: peripheral blood, taken on day 0 of AZD1222 vaccination. These receptors originate from an adult in good health. Each CDR3 is given with its conserved first and last residue. A D gene is named only where the DNA matches it firmly. Expanded clones get a size class; other rows say once, few or many, or leave the size out.

TRBJ1-6	TRBV30	-	once	14	TGTGCCTGCCGCCGGGGGGAGTATAATTCACCCCTCCACTTT	CACRRGEYNSPLHF
TRBJ1-2	TRBV18	-	-	14	TGTGCCAGCTCACCAAGCGGGGTTAACTATGGCTACACCTTC	CASSPSGVNYGYTF
TRBJ1-1	TRBV19	-	-	13	TGTGCCAGTAGTACAACCGTAGTCACTGAAGCTTTCTTT	CASSTTVVTEAFF
TRBJ2-1	TRBV9	-	-	14	TGTGCCAGCAGCCCTTATACCCTCCACAATGAGCAGTTCTTC	CASSPYTLHNEQFF
TRBJ2-7	TRBV27	TRBD1	-	16	TGTGCCAGCAAACTAAGGGCCGGGACAGGGTATTACGAGCAGTACTTC	CASKLRAGTGYYEQYF
TRBJ2-2	TRBV7-3	-	-	15	TGTGCCAGCAGCGTAACCGGGACATCACCCGGGGAGCTGTTTTTT	CASSVTGTSPGELFF
TRBJ2-2	TRBV27	TRBD1	-	15	TGTGCCAGCAAACCCGGGACAGGGGAGGCCCGGGAGCTGTTTTTT	CASKPGTGEARELFF
TRBJ1-5	TRBV3-1/TRBV3-2	TRBD1	-	16	TGTGCCAGCAGCCAAAGACAGGGGGCTAGCAATCAGCCCCAGCATTTT	CASSQRQGASNQPQHF
TRBJ1-6	TRBV6-5	TRBD1	-	12	TGTGCCAGCCAGGGGGTAGATTCACCCCTCCACTTT	CASQGVDSPLHF
TRBJ1-4	TRBV6-5	TRBD1	-	15	TGTGCCAGCAGTCGCGACAGGGGGGCGAGGGAAAAACTGTTTTTT	CASSRDRGAREKLFF
TRBJ2-7	TRBV12-3/TRBV12-4	-	-	13	TGTGCCAGCAGTTTAGTGGACACCATCGAGCAGTACTTC	CASSLVDTIEQYF
TRBJ1-2	TRBV5-6	TRBD1	-	17	TGTGCCAGCAGCATACCAGGGGGTTTTTCTACTAACTATGGCTACACCTTC	CASSIPGGFSTNYGYTF
TRBJ1-1	TRBV28	-	-	14	TGTGCCAGCAGTTTAATGGGGGTTGGCACTGAAGCTTTCTTT	CASSLMGVGTEAFF
TRBJ2-7	TRBV2	-	many	14	TGTGCCAGCAGTTATCGGATATTATCCTACGAGCAGTACTTC	CASSYRILSYEQYF
TRBJ2-7	TRBV12-3/TRBV12-4	-	once	12	TGTGCCAGCAGTACAGGGCCCTACGAGCAGTACTTC	CASSTGPYEQYF
TRBJ2-3	TRBV7-3	-	-	18	TGTGCCAGCAGCCCAGTCGTAGGCGCGGGCTCATCCACAGATACGCAGTATTTT	CASSPVVGAGSSTDTQYF
TRBJ1-5	TRBV27	-	once	12	TGTGCCAGCAGCGGGGTCGATCAGCCCCAGCATTTT	CASSGVDQPQHF
TRBJ1-5	TRBV7-6	TRBD1	-	15	TGTGCCAGCAGCCGAGGGACAGGGGGCGGTCAGCCCCAGCATTTT	CASSRGTGGGQPQHF
TRBJ1-2	TRBV12-2	-	-	13	TGTGCAAGTCGCTTAACCAGGAACGATGGCTACACCTTC	CASRLTRNDGYTF
TRBJ1-2	TRBV4-1	-	-	16	TGCGCCAGCAGCCAAGACAAGGGTTGGGGGGACTATGGCTACACCTTC	CASSQDKGWGDYGYTF
TRBJ2-2	TRBV5-4	TRBD2	-	16	TGTGCCAGCAGCCGGGGACTAGCGGGGAACACCGGGGAGCTGTTTTTT	CASSRGLAGNTGELFF
TRBJ1-5	TRBV5-4	TRBD1	-	15	TGTGCCAGCAGCTTGGGGACAGGGGTCAATCAGCCCCAGCATTTT	CASSLGTGVNQPQHF
TRBJ1-2	TRBV5-1	TRBD1	once	14	TGCGCCAGCAGCTTGGCCGGGACAGGGTATGGCTACACCTTC	CASSLAGTGYGYTF
TRBJ2-3	TRBV6-2/TRBV6-3	TRBD2	few	17	TGTGCCAGCAGTTACTTAGGGCTCAGCGGGGTATCAAGTACGCAGTATTTT	CASSYLGLSGVSSTQYF
TRBJ2-7	TRBV5-1	TRBD1	-	15	TGCGCCAGCAGACCCTTCGGACAGGGACCCTACGAGCAGTACTTC	CASRPFGQGPYEQYF
TRBJ2-7	TRBV7-3	TRBD1	-	15	TGTGCCAGCAGCTTAGGACAGGGGGTCTCCTACGAGCAGTACTTC	CASSLGQGVSYEQYF
TRBJ2-5	TRBV5-1	-	-	15	TGCGCCAGCAGCTTGGCGGCGGGGGCCGGGGAGACCCAGTACTTC	CASSLAAGAGETQYF
TRBJ1-6	TRBV9	TRBD1	-	14	TGTGCCAGCAGCGTGGGACAGGGTTCTTCACCCCTCCACTTT	CASSVGQGSSPLHF
TRBJ2-3	TRBV7-9	-	-	16	TGTGCCAGCAGCCCCCGGACTGGGCCTAGCACAGATACGCAGTATTTT	CASSPRTGPSTDTQYF
TRBJ1-1	TRBV7-2	-	-	12	TGTGCCAGCAGCTTAGCAGGGCCTTCGGCTTTCTTT	CASSLAGPSAFF
TRBJ1-5	TRBV2	TRBD1	-	15	TGTGCCACCTCTCTCCGGGACAGGGGCTATCAGCCCCAGCATTTT	CATSLRDRGYQPQHF
TRBJ1-2	TRBV19	-	-	14	TGTGCCAGTAGTAGTCTGGGCAGCGACTATGGCTACACCTTC	CASSSLGSDYGYTF
TRBJ2-7	TRBV7-2	TRBD2	-	17	TGTGCCAGCAGCCCCCAGGGTGGCGGGGGGACTACCTACGAGCAGTACTTC	CASSPQGGGGTTYEQYF